These 19 T cell receptor beta chains were sequenced from one sample in a study of T cell responses to AZD1222 COVID-19 vaccine. Some clones are missing from TCRdb's copy, which holds only in-frame ones; the method was immunoSEQ multiplex PCR. Among some 150,000 clones listed, 92% were seen once. The sample here was peripheral blood, taken 28 days after the second AZD1222 dose. The receptors were sampled from an adult who received the AZD1222 COVID-19 vaccine.

The chain employs TRBV7-2 and TRBJ1-3; tentatively, D is TRBD1 (5 bases). Germline V gene data show CDR1 as SGHTA and CDR2 as FQGNSA. Trimming took off 3 bases at V and 0 bases at J, with 9 bases between the two ends. The CDR3 sequence is 15 residues long. CDR3 DNA sequence: TGTGCCAGCAGCTTGACAGTCAGCTCTGGAAACACCATATATTTT. Amino acid sequence: CASSLTVSSGNTIYF.

This chain connects TRBV19 to TRBJ1-5; 7 bases line up with TRBD1. Germline V lookup: CDR1 LNHDA, CDR2 SQIVND (reference sequence). CDR3 length equals 15 residues. V gave up 4 bases and J gave up 5 bases; unmatched junction bases: 8. The CDR3 DNA follows: TGTGCCAGTAGTACATGGACAGGACTCGATCAGCCCCAGCATTTT. This encodes CASSTWTGLDQPQHF.

CDR3 DNA: TGTGCCAGCAGCAAGAACACCGGGGAGCTGTTTTTT. It specifies CASSKNTGELFF. V is TRBV7-9 and J is TRBJ2-2; the D is unclear. The CDR3 spans 12 residues. The germline V gene has CDR1 SEHNR and CDR2 FQNEAQ (reference sequence). Trimming left V 5 bases short and J 1 base short, with 2 bases between. The whole variable domain, remainder taken from reference TRBV7-9 and TRBJ2-2, is DTGVSQNPRHKITKRGQNVTFRCDPISEHNRLYWYRQTLGQGPEFLTYFQNEAQLEKSRLLSDRFSAERPKGSFSTLEIQRTEQGDSAMYLCASSKNTGELFFGEGSRLTVL.

This clone was detected once. The chain is built from TRBV24-1 and TRBJ2-2; 7 bases map to TRBD2. V shed 7 bases, J shed 1 base, and the junction held 8 bases outside the gene matches. Germline CDR1 reads KGHDR; CDR2 reads SFDVKD. The CDR3 runs to 16 residues. Here the CDR3 reads CATRSSGGQNTGELFF. CDR3 sequence (DNA): TGTGCCACCAGGTCTTCGGGGGGTCAGAACACCGGGGAGCTGTTTTTT.

CDR3 loop: CASSSTDEQYF. The CDR3 nucleotides are TGTGCCAGCAGTTCGACAGACGAGCAGTACTTC. This chain links TRBV28 with TRBJ2-7, with D maybe TRBD1 (5 bases). The V end was cut by 4 bases, the J end by 5 bases, with 6 bases between. The CDR3 consists of 11 residues. Germline V lookup: CDR1 MDHEN, CDR2 SYDVKM.

This clone was observed once. The rearrangement uses TRBV9 and TRBJ1-4, with 8 nucleotides matching TRBD1. Germline CDR1 SGDLS, CDR2 YYNGEE. CDR3 length: 15 amino acids. V lost 7 bases, J lost 5 bases, and 10 bases stayed unmatched. In nucleotides, the CDR3 is TGTGCCAGCGGGCCAGGGGCAGGGGGCAATGAAAAACTGTTTTTT. Its translation: CASGPGAGGNEKLFF.

The chain has TRBV12-3 or TRBV12-4 and TRBJ2-7, with D unclear. The CDR3 extends over 12 amino acids. Trimming stripped 4 bases from V and 7 bases from J, with 11 bases between. The CDR3: CASSSSGWEQYF. The CDR3 DNA reads TGTGCCAGCAGTTCGTCCGGGTGGGAGCAGTACTTC.

The chain joins TRBV27 to TRBJ1-4; D is possibly TRBD1 (5 bases). Trimming left V 3 bases short and J 4 bases short, with 9 bases between. Germline values: CDR1 MNHEY, CDR2 SMNVEV (reference sequence). The CDR3 has 14 residues. Here the CDR3 DNA reads TGTGCCAGCAGTTTCGGGGGGAGTAATGAAAAACTGTTTTTT. Translated: CASSFGGSNEKLFF. The full variable domain, in which reference TRBV27 and TRBJ1-4 provide the parts outside the CDR3, is EAQVTQNPRYLITVTGKKLTVTCSQNMNHEYMSWYRQDPGLGLRQIYYSMNVEVTDKGDVPEGYKVSRKEKRNFPLILESPSPNQTSLYFCASSFGGSNEKLFFGSGTQLSVL.

The J gene is TRBJ1-5, the V gene TRBV24-1; tentative D call: TRBD1 (5 bases). CDR3 size: 14 residues. Per the germline V gene, CDR1 is KGHDR and CDR2 is SFDVKD. V lost 4 bases and J 3 bases, leaving 9 bases between the germline ends. The CDR3 DNA is TGTGCCACCAGTGAGGGACGATTCAATCAGCCCCAGCATTTT. This sequence encodes CATSEGRFNQPQHF.

The chain recombines TRBV5-5 with TRBJ2-1; a possible D gene is TRBD1 (6 bases). Per the germline V gene, CDR1 is SGHKS and CDR2 is YYEKEE (reference sequence). Trimming removed 4 bases at V and 2 bases at J, with 13 bases between. This CDR3 has 15 residues. The DNA of the CDR3 is TGTGCCAGCAGCCCCGGGACAAGCGCCTACAATGAGCAGTTCTTC. Its protein is CASSPGTSAYNEQFF.

The V gene is TRBV7-9, the J gene TRBJ2-7; D gene ambiguous. The V end lost 4 bases, the J end lost 6 bases, and 13 bases lay between the germline ends. The CDR3 extends over 13 amino acids. CDR1 is SEHNR and CDR2 is FQNEAQ in the germline V gene (reference sequence). In DNA form, the CDR3 reads TGTGCCAGCAGCTACACGACATTAGGCGAGCAGTACTTC. It is translated as CASSYTTLGEQYF.

V usage is TRBV4-1 and J usage is TRBJ2-3, with 8 bases lining up with TRBD2. The CDR3 covers 15 residues. CDR1 and CDR2 (germline): MGHRA, YSYEKL. V was pared by 1 base and J by 5 bases, with 5 bases of the junction left unmatched. As DNA, the CDR3 is TGCGCCAGCAGCCAAGGCGGACTAGCCTTAGATACGCAGTATTTT. Translation gives CASSQGGLALDTQYF.

The chain uses TRBV7-9 and TRBJ1-2, with 7 bases matching TRBD1. This CDR3 is 12 amino acids long. Trimming at V came to 4 bases and at J to 8 bases, leaving 4 bases not matched to a gene. Germline lookup yields CDR1 SEHNR and CDR2 FQNEAQ (reference sequence). This CDR3 reads CASSSTGTGYTF. The CDR3 nucleotides read TGTGCCAGCAGCTCGACAGGGACCGGCTACACCTTC.

The gene calls are TRBV3-1 (or the pseudogene TRBV3-2) and TRBJ1-5; perhaps TRBD1 as D (5 bases). Between the trimmed V and J ends, which lost 0 bases and 0 bases, there was a span of 9 bases. Germline V gives CDR1 LGHDT, CDR2 YNNKEL (reference sequence). The CDR3 is made up of 16 amino acids. The CDR3 loop reads CASSQEGGLSNQPQHF. The CDR3 DNA reads as TGTGCCAGCAGCCAAGAGGGGGGACTTAGCAATCAGCCCCAGCATTTT.

The rearrangement links TRBV18 to TRBJ1-5; 7 bases line up with TRBD1. From germline, CDR1 is KGHSH and CDR2 LQKENI. The CDR3 spans 15 residues. J was trimmed by 7 bases and V by 2 bases; bases with no gene match: 8. This CDR3 is CASSPIGQGEQPQHF. CDR3 DNA sequence: TGTGCCAGCTCACCAATTGGGCAGGGGGAACAGCCCCAGCATTTT.

This clone was recorded only once. The V and J genes are TRBV27 and TRBJ1-5; D is unresolved. The germline V gene encodes CDR1 MNHEY and CDR2 SMNVEV (reference sequence). V was shortened by 5 bases and J by 0 bases, with 11 bases between the two germline ends. The CDR3 runs to 15 residues. The DNA for the CDR3 is TGTGCCAGCAGTCCCACAGTACTTAGCAATCAGCCCCAGCATTTT. It is translated as CASSPTVLSNQPQHF.

This sequence joins TRBV19 and TRBJ1-4; 9 bases are a match to TRBD1. The CDR3 spans 15 residues. Trimming removed 2 bases from V and 8 bases from J; junction bases left unmatched: 6. Germline CDR1 reads LNHDA; CDR2 reads SQIVND (reference sequence). The DNA of the CDR3 is TGTGCCAGTAGTATATATGGGACAGGGCAAGAAAAACTGTTTTTT. As protein: CASSIYGTGQEKLFF.

The chain recombines TRBV6-5 with TRBJ2-6; D is uncertain. The V end lost 10 bases, the J end lost 1 base, and 11 bases lay between the germline ends. The CDR3 contains 14 residues. Per the germline V gene, CDR1 is MNHEY and CDR2 is SVGAGI. The CDR3 loop is CAINAASGANVLTF. In DNA, the CDR3 is TGTGCCATCAATGCGGCGTCTGGGGCCAACGTCCTGACTTTC.

The chain employs TRBV11-3 and TRBJ1-2; D unclear. The CDR3 extends over 13 amino acids. Germline V gene data show CDR1 as SGHNT and CDR2 as YENEEA. V was cut by 5 bases and J by 6 bases, with 13 bases left in between. The CDR3 DNA reads TGTGCCAGCAGCCCGGACCCGACGAATGGCTACACCTTC. Amino acid sequence: CASSPDPTNGYTF.